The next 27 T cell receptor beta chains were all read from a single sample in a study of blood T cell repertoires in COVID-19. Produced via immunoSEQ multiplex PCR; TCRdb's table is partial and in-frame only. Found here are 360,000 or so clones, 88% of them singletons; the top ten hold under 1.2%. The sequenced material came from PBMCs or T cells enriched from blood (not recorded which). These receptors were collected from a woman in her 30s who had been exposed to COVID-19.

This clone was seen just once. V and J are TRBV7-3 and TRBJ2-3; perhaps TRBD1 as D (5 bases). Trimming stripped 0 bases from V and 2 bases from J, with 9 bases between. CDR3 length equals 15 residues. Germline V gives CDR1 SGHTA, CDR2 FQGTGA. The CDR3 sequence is CASSLTAGNTDTQYF. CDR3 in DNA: TGTGCCAGCAGCTTAACGGCAGGGAACACAGATACGCAGTATTTT.

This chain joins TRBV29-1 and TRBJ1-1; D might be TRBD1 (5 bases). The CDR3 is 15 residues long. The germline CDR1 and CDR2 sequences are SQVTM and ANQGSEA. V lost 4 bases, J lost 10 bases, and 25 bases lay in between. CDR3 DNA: TGCAGCGTTGTCCCGGACACCCGCCCCGAAGGTAGAGCTTTCTTT. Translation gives CSVVPDTRPEGRAFF. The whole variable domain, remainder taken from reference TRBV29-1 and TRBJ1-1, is SAVISQKPSRDICQRGTSLTIQCQVDSQVTMMFWYRQQPGQSLTLIATANQGSEATYESGFVIDKFPISRPNLTFSTLTVSNMSPEDSSIYLCSVVPDTRPEGRAFFGQGTRLTVV.

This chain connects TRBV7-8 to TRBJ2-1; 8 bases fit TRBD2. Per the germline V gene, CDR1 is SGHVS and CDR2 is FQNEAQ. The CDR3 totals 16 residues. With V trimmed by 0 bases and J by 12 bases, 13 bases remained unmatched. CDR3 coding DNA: TGTGCCAGCAGCTTAGCTGGGACTAGGGGCCCTAAGGGGCAGTTCTTC. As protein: CASSLAGTRGPKGQFF.

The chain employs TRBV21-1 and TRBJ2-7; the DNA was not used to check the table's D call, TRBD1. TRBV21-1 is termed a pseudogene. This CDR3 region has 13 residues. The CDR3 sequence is CASSKRGRAEKYF. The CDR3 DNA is TGTGCCAGCAGCAAAAGGGGGCGGGCCGAGAAGTACTTC.

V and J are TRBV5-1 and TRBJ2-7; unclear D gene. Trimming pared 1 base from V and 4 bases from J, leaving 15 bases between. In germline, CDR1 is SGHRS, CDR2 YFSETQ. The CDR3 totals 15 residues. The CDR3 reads CASSLISSSTYEQYF. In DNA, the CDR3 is TGCGCCAGCAGCTTGATATCCTCTAGTACGTACGAGCAGTACTTC.

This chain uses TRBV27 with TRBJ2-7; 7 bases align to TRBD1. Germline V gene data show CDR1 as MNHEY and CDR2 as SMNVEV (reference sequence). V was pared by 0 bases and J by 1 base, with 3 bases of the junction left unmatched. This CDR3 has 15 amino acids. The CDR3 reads CASSLSTGISYEQYF. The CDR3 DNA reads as TGTGCCAGCAGTTTATCGACAGGGATATCCTACGAGCAGTACTTC.

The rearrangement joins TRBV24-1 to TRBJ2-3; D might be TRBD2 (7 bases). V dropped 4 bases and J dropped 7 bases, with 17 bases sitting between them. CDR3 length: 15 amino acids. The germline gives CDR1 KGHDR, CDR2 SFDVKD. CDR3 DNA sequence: TGTGCCACCAGTGACACCTTACAGGGAGGGAATACGCAGTATTTT. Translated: CATSDTLQGGNTQYF.

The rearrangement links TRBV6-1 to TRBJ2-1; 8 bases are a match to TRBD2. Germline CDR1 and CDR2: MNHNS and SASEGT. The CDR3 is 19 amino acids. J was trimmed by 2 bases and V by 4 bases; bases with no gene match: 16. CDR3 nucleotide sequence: TGTGCCAGCAGTGGGCCCGACGCGGGAGGTGACCCCACCTACAATGAGCAGTTCTTC. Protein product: CASSGPDAGGDPTYNEQFF.

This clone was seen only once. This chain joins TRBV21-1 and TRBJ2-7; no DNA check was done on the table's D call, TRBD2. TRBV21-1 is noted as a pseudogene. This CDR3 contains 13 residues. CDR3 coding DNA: TGTGCCAGCAGCAGTGGGAGGGTCTACGAGCAGTACTTC. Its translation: CASSSGRVYEQYF.

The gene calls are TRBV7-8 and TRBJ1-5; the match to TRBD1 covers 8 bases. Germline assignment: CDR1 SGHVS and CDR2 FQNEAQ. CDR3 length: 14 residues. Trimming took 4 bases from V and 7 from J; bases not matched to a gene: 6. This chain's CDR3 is CASSSDRGSQPQHF. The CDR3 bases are TGTGCCAGCAGCTCTGACAGGGGAAGCCAGCCCCAGCATTTT. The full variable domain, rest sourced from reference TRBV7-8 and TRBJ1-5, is GAGVSQSPRYKVAKRGQDVALRCDPISGHVSLFWYQQALGQGPEFLTYFQNEAQLDKSGLPSDRFFAERPEGSVSTLKIQRTQQEDSAVYLCASSSDRGSQPQHFGDGTRLSIL.

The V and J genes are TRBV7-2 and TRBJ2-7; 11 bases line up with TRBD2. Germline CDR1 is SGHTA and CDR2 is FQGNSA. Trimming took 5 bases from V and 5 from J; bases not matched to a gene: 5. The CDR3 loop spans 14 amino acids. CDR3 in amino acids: CASSVGTSGDEQYF. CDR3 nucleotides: TGTGCCAGCAGCGTGGGGACTAGCGGAGACGAGCAGTACTTC.

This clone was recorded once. CDR3 in amino acids: CASSPGSGASYEQYF. Here the CDR3 DNA reads TGCGCCAGCAGCCCAGGGTCTGGGGCATCCTACGAGCAGTACTTC. This chain links TRBV5-1 with TRBJ2-7; D may be TRBD1 (5 bases). The V and J ends lost 4 bases and 1 base respectively, with 15 bases between them. The CDR3 totals 15 residues. Germline loops: CDR1 SGHRS, CDR2 YFSETQ.

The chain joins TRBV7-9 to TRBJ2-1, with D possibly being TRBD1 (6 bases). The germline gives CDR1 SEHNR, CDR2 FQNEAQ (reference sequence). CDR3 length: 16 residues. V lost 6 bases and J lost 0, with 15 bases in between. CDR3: CASRPATGSSYNEQFF. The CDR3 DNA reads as TGTGCCAGCAGACCAGCCACAGGGAGCTCCTACAATGAGCAGTTCTTC. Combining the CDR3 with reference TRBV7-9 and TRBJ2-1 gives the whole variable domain DTGVSQNPRHKITKRGQNVTFRCDPISEHNRLYWYRQTLGQGPEFLTYFQNEAQLEKSRLLSDRFSAERPKGSFSTLEIQRTEQGDSAMYLCASRPATGSSYNEQFFGPGTRLTVL.

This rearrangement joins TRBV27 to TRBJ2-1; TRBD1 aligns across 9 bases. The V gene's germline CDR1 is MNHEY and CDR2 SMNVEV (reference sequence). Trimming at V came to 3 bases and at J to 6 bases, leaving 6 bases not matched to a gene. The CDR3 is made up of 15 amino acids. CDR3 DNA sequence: TGTGCCAGCAGTTTCCCGGACAGGGGTTCCAATGAGCAGTTCTTC. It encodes CASSFPDRGSNEQFF.

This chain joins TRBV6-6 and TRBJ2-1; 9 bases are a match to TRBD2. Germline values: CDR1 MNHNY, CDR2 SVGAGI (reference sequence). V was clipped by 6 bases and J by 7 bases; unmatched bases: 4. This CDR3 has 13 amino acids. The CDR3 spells CASRSSGANEQFF. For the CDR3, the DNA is TGTGCCAGCAGGTCTAGCGGGGCTAATGAGCAGTTCTTC.

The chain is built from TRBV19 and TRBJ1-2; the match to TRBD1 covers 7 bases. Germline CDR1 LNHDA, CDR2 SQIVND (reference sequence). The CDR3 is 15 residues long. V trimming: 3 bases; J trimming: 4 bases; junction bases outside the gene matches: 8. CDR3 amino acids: CASSMDQTGIYGYTF. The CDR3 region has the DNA TGTGCCAGTAGTATGGACCAGACAGGGATCTATGGCTACACCTTC.

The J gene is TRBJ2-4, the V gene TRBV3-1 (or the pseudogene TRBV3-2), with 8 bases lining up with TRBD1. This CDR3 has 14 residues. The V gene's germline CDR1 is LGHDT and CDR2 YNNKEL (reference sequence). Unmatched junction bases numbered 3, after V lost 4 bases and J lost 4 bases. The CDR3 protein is CASSLGTGKNIQYF. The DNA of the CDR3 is TGTGCCAGCAGCCTCGGGACAGGAAAAAACATTCAGTACTTC.

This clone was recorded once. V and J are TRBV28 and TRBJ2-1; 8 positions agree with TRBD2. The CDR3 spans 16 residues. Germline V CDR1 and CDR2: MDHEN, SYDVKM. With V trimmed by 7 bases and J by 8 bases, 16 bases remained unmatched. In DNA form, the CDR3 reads TGTGCCAGCACGTATCTCCCAGCGGGAGTCAGCGATGAGCAGTTCTTC. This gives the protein CASTYLPAGVSDEQFF.

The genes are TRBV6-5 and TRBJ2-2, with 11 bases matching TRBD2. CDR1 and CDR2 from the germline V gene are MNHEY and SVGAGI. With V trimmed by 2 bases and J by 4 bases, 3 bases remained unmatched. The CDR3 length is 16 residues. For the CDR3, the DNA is TGTGCCAGCAGTTACGGTCTAGCGGGAGGCACCGGGGAGCTGTTTTTT. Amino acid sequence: CASSYGLAGGTGELFF.

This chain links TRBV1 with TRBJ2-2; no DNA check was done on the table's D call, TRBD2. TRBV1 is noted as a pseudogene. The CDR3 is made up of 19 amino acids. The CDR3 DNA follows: TGCACCAGCAGCCAATTGACGGGACTAGCGGGAGCAGGCGCCGGGGAGCTGTTTTTT. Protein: CTSSQLTGLAGAGAGELFF.

This CDR3 is CASSEGQGPPTAGELFF. In DNA form, the CDR3 reads TGTGCCAGCAGTGAAGGACAGGGGCCCCCCACCGCGGGGGAGCTGTTTTTT. This sequence joins TRBV6-1 and TRBJ2-2; TRBD1 agrees at 8 bases. Trimming removed 1 base from V and 8 bases from J; junction bases left unmatched: 12. The CDR3 sequence is 17 residues long. The V gene's germline CDR1 is MNHNS and CDR2 SASEGT.

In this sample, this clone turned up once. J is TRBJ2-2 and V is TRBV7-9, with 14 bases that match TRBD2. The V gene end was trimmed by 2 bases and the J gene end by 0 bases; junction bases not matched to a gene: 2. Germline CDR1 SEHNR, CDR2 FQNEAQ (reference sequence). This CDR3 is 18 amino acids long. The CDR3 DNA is TGTGCCAGCAGCTTAACGGGACTAGCGGGAGCGAACACCGGGGAGCTGTTTTTT. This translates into CASSLTGLAGANTGELFF.

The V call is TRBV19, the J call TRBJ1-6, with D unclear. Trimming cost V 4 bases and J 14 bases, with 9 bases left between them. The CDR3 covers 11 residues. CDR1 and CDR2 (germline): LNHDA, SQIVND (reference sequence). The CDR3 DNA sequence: TGTGCCAGTAGTACCTCCGGGGCCCTCCACTTT. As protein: CASSTSGALHF.

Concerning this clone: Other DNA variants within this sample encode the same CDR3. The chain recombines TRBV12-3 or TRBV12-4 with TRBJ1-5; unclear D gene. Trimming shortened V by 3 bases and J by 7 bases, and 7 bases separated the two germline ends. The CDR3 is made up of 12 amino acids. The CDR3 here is CASSLGVQPQHF. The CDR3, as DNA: TGTGCCAGCAGTTTGGGAGTCCAGCCCCAGCATTTT.

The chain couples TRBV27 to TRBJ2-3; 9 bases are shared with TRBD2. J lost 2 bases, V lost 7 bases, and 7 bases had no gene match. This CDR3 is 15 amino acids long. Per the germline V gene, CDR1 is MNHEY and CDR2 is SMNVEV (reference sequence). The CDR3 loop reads CASTSGTSLTDTQYF. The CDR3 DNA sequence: TGTGCCAGCACCTCCGGGACTAGCCTCACAGATACGCAGTATTTT.

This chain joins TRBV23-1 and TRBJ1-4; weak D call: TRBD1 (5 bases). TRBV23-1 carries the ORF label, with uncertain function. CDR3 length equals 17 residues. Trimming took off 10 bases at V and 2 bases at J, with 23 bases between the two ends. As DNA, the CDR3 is TGCGCCAATGGCCAGAAGGGGTCGAATGGGACTAATGAAAAACTGTTTTTT. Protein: CANGQKGSNGTNEKLFF.

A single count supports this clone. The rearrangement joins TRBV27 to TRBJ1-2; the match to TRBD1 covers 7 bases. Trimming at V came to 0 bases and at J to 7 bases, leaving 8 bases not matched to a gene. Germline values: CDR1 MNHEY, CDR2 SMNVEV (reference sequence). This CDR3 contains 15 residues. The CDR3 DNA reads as TGTGCCAGCAGTTTATCGCTAACAGGGGTTGGTGGCTACACCTTC. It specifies CASSLSLTGVGGYTF.